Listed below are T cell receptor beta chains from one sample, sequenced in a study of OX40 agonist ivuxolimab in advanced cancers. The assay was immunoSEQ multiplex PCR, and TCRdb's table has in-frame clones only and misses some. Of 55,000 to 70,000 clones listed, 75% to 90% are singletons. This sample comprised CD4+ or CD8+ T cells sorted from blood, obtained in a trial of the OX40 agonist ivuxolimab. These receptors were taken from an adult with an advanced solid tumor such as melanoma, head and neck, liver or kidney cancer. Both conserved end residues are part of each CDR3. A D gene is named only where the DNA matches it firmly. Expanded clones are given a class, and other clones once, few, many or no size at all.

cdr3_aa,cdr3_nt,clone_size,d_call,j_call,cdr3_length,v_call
CASSYRLAGGRTEQYF,TGTGCCAGCAGTTACAGACTAGCGGGGGGCAGAACCGAGCAGTACTTC,-,TRBD2,TRBJ2-7,16,TRBV6-5
CASSQPLRGRGTDTQYF,TGCGCCAGCAGCCAACCCCTGAGGGGGCGTGGCACAGATACGCAGTATTTT,-,TRBD1,TRBJ2-3,17,TRBV4-1
CASSQVIGSQPQHF,TGCGCCAGCAGCCAAGTTATAGGAAGTCAGCCCCAGCATTTT,-,-,TRBJ1-5,14,TRBV4-1
CASGPSGETQYF,TGTGCCAGTGGACCCTCGGGTGAGACCCAGTACTTC,-,-,TRBJ2-5,12,TRBV27
CASSATVGNTEAFF,TGTGCCAGCAGCGCGACCGTAGGGAACACTGAAGCTTTCTTT,-,-,TRBJ1-1,14,TRBV9
CASTRLLGLWGLESSGANVLTF,TGTGCCAGTACCCGCTTACTAGGGTTGTGGGGACTAGAGAGCTCTGGGGCCAACGTCCTGACTTTC,-,TRBD2,TRBJ2-6,22,TRBV19
CASRPGQSTDTQYF,TGCGCCAGCAGGCCGGGACAGAGCACAGATACGCAGTATTTT,few,TRBD1,TRBJ2-3,14,TRBV5-1
CASSVGGFRTDTQYF,TGTGCCAGCAGCGTAGGCGGGTTTCGCACAGATACGCAGTATTTT,-,-,TRBJ2-3,15,TRBV9
CASSAVGGSPLHF,TGTGCCAGCAGTGCTGTGGGGGGTTCACCCCTCCACTTT,-,-,TRBJ1-6,13,TRBV6-5
CASSKGQAQNTEAFF,TGTGCCAGCAGCAAGGGACAGGCCCAGAACACTGAAGCTTTCTTT,-,TRBD1,TRBJ1-1,15,TRBV7-2
CAGSEAWDGTRQFF,TGTGCCGGCAGTGAAGCTTGGGACGGGACTAGGCAGTTCTTC,-,TRBD2,TRBJ2-1,14,TRBV6-1
CASSSPTAGTSGGTGELFF,TGTGCCAGCAGCTCCCCAACTGCCGGGACTAGCGGGGGCACCGGGGAGCTGTTTTTT,-,-,TRBJ2-2,19,TRBV21-1
CASSSVPGQGTQYF,TGTGCCAGCAGTTCCGTCCCGGGACAGGGAACCCAGTACTTC,-,TRBD1,TRBJ2-5,14,TRBV6-5
CASSPIEGDRGWYEQYF,TGCGCCAGCAGCCCAATCGAAGGCGACAGGGGTTGGTACGAGCAGTACTTC,-,TRBD1,TRBJ2-7,17,TRBV4-1
CASSDVGGLDETQYF,TGTGCCAGCAGCGACGTCGGGGGTCTTGATGAGACCCAGTACTTC,few,-,TRBJ2-5,15,TRBV9
CASSQEPWGLANTGELFF,TGCGCCAGCAGCCAAGAGCCCTGGGGCCTCGCGAACACCGGGGAGCTGTTTTTT,-,-,TRBJ2-2,18,TRBV4-1
CASSRTGAVTVGETQYF,TGTGCCAGCAGCCGGACCGGGGCAGTCACAGTTGGTGAGACCCAGTACTTC,-,-,TRBJ2-5,17,TRBV7-8
CASSSLAGYYNEQFF,TGTGCCAGCAGCTCACTAGCGGGGTACTACAATGAGCAGTTCTTC,-,TRBD2,TRBJ2-1,15,TRBV11-2
CASSPGELYGYTF,TGCGCCAGCAGCCCAGGGGAGTTGTATGGCTACACCTTC,-,-,TRBJ1-2,13,TRBV5-1
CASSLDRGHLNTEAFF,TGTGCCAGCAGCTTAGATCGGGGACATCTGAACACTGAAGCTTTCTTT,-,-,TRBJ1-1,16,TRBV11-2
CASSHLLQGAEGYTF,TGCGCCAGCAGCCATCTTCTTCAGGGGGCGGAAGGCTACACCTTC,-,TRBD1,TRBJ1-2,15,TRBV4-1
CASSPGTSGGLDKNIQYF,TGCGCCAGCAGCCCCGGGACTAGCGGGGGTTTGGACAAAAACATTCAGTACTTC,once,TRBD2,TRBJ2-4,18,TRBV4-1
CAWKGGGTEAFF,TGTGCCTGGAAAGGCGGTGGCACTGAAGCTTTCTTT,-,-,TRBJ1-1,12,TRBV30
CASGEGTGNTGELFF,TGCGCCAGCGGAGAGGGTACAGGGAACACCGGGGAGCTGTTTTTT,-,-,TRBJ2-2,15,TRBV5-1
CASSQVLGLTEAFF,TGTGCCAGCAGCCAAGTTTTGGGGTTAACTGAAGCTTTCTTT,few,-,TRBJ1-1,14,TRBV4-2
CASRAGQTGNTIYF,TGTGCCAGCAGGGCAGGGCAAACTGGAAACACCATATATTTT,-,-,TRBJ1-3,14,TRBV6-6
CASSIGGSLTLRTGSNEQFF,TGTGCCAGTAGTATAGGAGGCAGCTTAACGTTAAGGACAGGGAGCAATGAGCAGTTCTTC,-,TRBD1,TRBJ2-1,20,TRBV19
CERGRGNCREELFF,TGCGAACGCGGCAGGGGAAATTGCAGGGAAGAGCTGTTTTTT,-,-,TRBJ2-2,14,TRBV23-1
CAIGGLAATGELFF,TGTGCCATAGGGGGGCTAGCGGCCACCGGGGAGCTGTTTTTT,few,-,TRBJ2-2,14,TRBV7-9
CASSFEGMAYEQYF,TGTGCCAGCAGTTTCGAGGGGATGGCCTACGAGCAGTACTTC,-,-,TRBJ2-7,14,TRBV27
CASSIQGRGEAFF,TGTGCCAGTAGTATACAGGGCCGAGGAGAAGCTTTCTTT,-,-,TRBJ1-1,13,TRBV19
CASSPTPGNYNEQFF,TGCGCCAGCAGCCCTACCCCAGGGAACTACAATGAGCAGTTCTTC,-,-,TRBJ2-1,15,TRBV4-3
CASSLSGQGANQETQYF,TGCGCCAGCAGCCTTTCGGGTCAGGGGGCTAACCAAGAGACCCAGTACTTC,-,TRBD1,TRBJ2-5,17,TRBV4-1
CASSVDGTPGEPLHF,TGTGCCAGCAGCGTAGATGGGACGCCCGGTGAACCCCTCCACTTT,few,-,TRBJ1-6,15,TRBV9
CASKRQGSEAFF,TGTGCCAGCAAGCGACAGGGAAGTGAAGCTTTCTTT,-,TRBD1,TRBJ1-1,12,TRBV9
CAWSVLSRRNYGYTF,TGTGCCTGGAGTGTCTTATCCAGAAGGAACTATGGCTACACCTTC,-,-,TRBJ1-2,15,TRBV30
CASSAATTRGSDEQFF,TGCGCCAGCAGCGCCGCTACGACTAGAGGCAGCGATGAGCAGTTCTTC,-,-,TRBJ2-1,16,TRBV5-1
CAWSVRTAANSPLHF,TGTGCCTGGAGTGTCAGGACGGCGGCCAATTCACCCCTCCACTTT,-,-,TRBJ1-6,15,TRBV30
CASSQASTLGGYTF,TGCGCCAGCAGCCAAGCCTCAACTTTGGGTGGCTACACCTTC,-,-,TRBJ1-2,14,TRBV4-1
CASSGGGAETQYF,TGCGCCAGCAGTGGAGGGGGGGCTGAGACCCAGTACTTC,-,-,TRBJ2-5,13,TRBV5-1
CAWSVQGRETDTQYF,TGTGCCTGGAGTGTACAGGGCAGGGAAACAGATACGCAGTATTTT,-,-,TRBJ2-3,15,TRBV30
CASSLGMLETGELFF,TGTGCCAGCAGCTTAGGAATGTTGGAAACCGGGGAGCTGTTTTTT,-,-,TRBJ2-2,15,TRBV5-8
CAWSVTLAGGQTQYF,TGTGCCTGGAGTGTTACACTAGCGGGGGGGCAAACGCAGTATTTT,-,TRBD2,TRBJ2-3,15,TRBV30
CASSLGPGRISEAFF,TGTGCCAGCAGCTTAGGCCCAGGGCGGATCTCTGAAGCTTTCTTT,-,-,TRBJ1-1,15,TRBV7-8
CASSSPGTGQTGELFF,TGTGCCAGCAGCTCCCCCGGGACAGGGCAGACCGGGGAGCTGTTTTTT,-,TRBD1,TRBJ2-2,16,TRBV7-9
CASSLVGRGLTGELFF,TGTGCCAGCAGCTTGGTGGGCAGGGGGCTAACCGGGGAGCTGTTTTTT,-,TRBD1,TRBJ2-2,16,TRBV5-5
CASSQFLGGGTEKLFF,TGTGCCAGCAGCCAATTCCTAGGGGGAGGTACTGAAAAACTGTTTTTT,-,-,TRBJ1-4,16,TRBV14
CASSQIWTGMSDEQFF,TGTGCCAGCAGCCAGATTTGGACAGGGATGTCCGATGAGCAGTTCTTC,-,TRBD1,TRBJ2-1,16,TRBV5-5
CASRFLAGASDTQYF,TGTGCCAGCAGGTTCCTAGCGGGGGCGTCAGATACGCAGTATTTT,-,TRBD2,TRBJ2-3,15,TRBV6-5
CALVGPGVTTEAFF,TGTGCCCTGGTGGGACCAGGCGTCACGACTGAAGCTTTCTTT,-,-,TRBJ1-1,14,TRBV19
CASSLRQSNEQFF,TGTGCCAGCAGTTTAAGACAGTCAAATGAGCAGTTCTTC,once,-,TRBJ2-1,13,TRBV27
CASSRGALETQYF,TGTGCCAGCAGTAGGGGGGCGTTAGAGACCCAGTACTTC,-,-,TRBJ2-5,13,TRBV6-6
CASRGGVAGNEQFF,TGTGCCAGCAGGGGGGGGGTAGCGGGTAATGAGCAGTTCTTC,-,TRBD2,TRBJ2-1,14,TRBV6-5
CASSEIGTGYEQYF,TGTGCCAGCAGTGAAATAGGGACAGGGTACGAGCAGTACTTC,-,TRBD1,TRBJ2-7,14,TRBV6-1
CASSLGFGYTF,TGTGCCAGCAGTTTAGGCTTTGGCTACACCTTC,-,-,TRBJ1-2,11,TRBV27
CASSAKVAWNEQFF,TGTGCCAGTAGTGCAAAAGTCGCGTGGAATGAGCAGTTCTTC,-,-,TRBJ2-1,14,TRBV19
CASSTRGNTGELFF,TGTGCCAGTAGCACCCGAGGGAACACCGGGGAGCTGTTTTTT,-,-,TRBJ2-2,14,TRBV19
CATSRVLGIPQPQHF,TGTGCCACCAGCAGAGTCTTGGGCATACCTCAGCCCCAGCATTTT,once,-,TRBJ1-5,15,TRBV15
CASSYELRTGHYGYTF,TGTGCCAGCAGTTACGAGTTACGGACAGGGCACTATGGCTACACCTTC,-,TRBD1,TRBJ1-2,16,TRBV6-5
CASSLGTSITGELFF,TGTGCCAGCAGCTTAGGGACTAGCATCACCGGGGAGCTGTTTTTT,-,TRBD2,TRBJ2-2,15,TRBV7-1